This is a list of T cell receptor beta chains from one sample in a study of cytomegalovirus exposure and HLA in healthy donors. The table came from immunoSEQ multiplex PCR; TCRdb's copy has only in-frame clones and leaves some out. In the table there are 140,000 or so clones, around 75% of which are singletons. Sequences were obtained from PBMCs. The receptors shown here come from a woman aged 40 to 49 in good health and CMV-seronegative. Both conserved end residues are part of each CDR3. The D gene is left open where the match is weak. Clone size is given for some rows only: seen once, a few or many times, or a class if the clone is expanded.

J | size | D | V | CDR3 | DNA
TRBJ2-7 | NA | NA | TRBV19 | CASSIDETGGYEQYF | TGTGCCAGTAGTATAGATGAGACGGGTGGATACGAGCAGTACTTC
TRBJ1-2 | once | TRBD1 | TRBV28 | CASSPGTGGRYTF | TGTGCCAGCAGTCCCGGGACAGGGGGCAGATACACCTTC
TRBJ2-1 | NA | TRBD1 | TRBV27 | CASSRGQQGNEQFF | TGTGCCAGCAGCCGGGGACAGCAGGGGAATGAGCAGTTCTTC
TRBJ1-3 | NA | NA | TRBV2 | CASKGDGSGNTIYF | TGTGCCAGCAAGGGAGACGGTTCTGGAAACACCATATATTTT
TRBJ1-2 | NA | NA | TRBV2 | CASSADNYGYTF | TGTGCCAGCAGTGCAGATAACTATGGCTACACCTTC
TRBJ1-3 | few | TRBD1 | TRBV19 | CASSLTGAGNTIYF | TGTGCCAGTAGTCTGACAGGGGCTGGAAACACCATATATTTT
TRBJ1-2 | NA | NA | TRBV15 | CATSRDWGANYGYTF | TGTGCCACCAGCAGAGATTGGGGGGCTAACTATGGCTACACCTTC
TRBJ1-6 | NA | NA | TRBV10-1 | CASSIDGDNSPLHF | TGCGCCAGCTCGATAGACGGGGATAATTCACCCCTCCACTTT
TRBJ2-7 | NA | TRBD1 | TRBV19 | CASSIRTGSYEQYF | TGTGCCAGTAGTATACGGACAGGTTCCTACGAGCAGTACTTC
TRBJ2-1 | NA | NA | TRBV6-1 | CASSENPGITYNEQFF | TGTGCCAGCAGTGAAAATCCGGGGATCACCTACAATGAGCAGTTCTTC
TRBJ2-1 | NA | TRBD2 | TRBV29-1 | CSVEPGTSGTYNEQFF | TGCAGCGTCGAACCCGGGACTAGCGGGACATACAATGAGCAGTTCTTC
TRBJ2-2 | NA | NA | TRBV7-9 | CASSLSGSRYTGELFF | TGTGCCAGCAGCTTATCCGGGAGTCGGTACACCGGGGAGCTGTTTTTT
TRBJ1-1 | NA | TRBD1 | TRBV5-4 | CASSPQGPNTEAFF | TGTGCCAGCAGCCCACAGGGGCCGAACACTGAAGCTTTCTTT
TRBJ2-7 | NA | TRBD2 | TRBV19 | CASPEQLAGYRYEQYF | TGTGCCAGTCCAGAACAACTAGCGGGATATCGTTACGAGCAGTACTTC
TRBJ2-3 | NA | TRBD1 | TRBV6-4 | CASSSSPGQGTDTQYF | TGTGCCAGCAGTAGCAGTCCGGGACAGGGCACAGATACGCAGTATTTT
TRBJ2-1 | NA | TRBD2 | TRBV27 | CASSLSVRLAGYEQFF | TGTGCCAGCAGTTTATCGGTTCGGCTAGCGGGGTATGAGCAGTTCTTC
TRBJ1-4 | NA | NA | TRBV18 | CASSPGQTATNEKLFF | TGTGCCAGCTCACCAGGACAGACTGCAACTAATGAAAAACTGTTTTTT
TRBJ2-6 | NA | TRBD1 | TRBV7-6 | CASSYALGQGINVLTF | TGTGCCAGCAGCTACGCCCTCGGACAGGGAATTAACGTCCTGACTTTC
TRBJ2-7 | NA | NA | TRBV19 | CASSIGGVDPYEQYF | TGTGCCAGTAGTATAGGCGGTGTAGACCCCTACGAGCAGTACTTC
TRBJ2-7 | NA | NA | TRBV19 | CASSRRTDILREQYF | TGTGCCAGTAGCCGTCGGACGGACATATTACGGGAGCAGTACTTC